The 12 T cell receptor beta chains reported below all come from one sample, sequenced in a study of esophageal squamous cell carcinoma under preoperative chemotherapy. Each CDR3 protein gets one entry after TCRdb re-called the PCR reads with MiXCR. The sample gives roughly 30,000 distinct CDR3 sequences, approximately 51% of which show up once; roughly 24% is in the top ten. Time point noted: after preoperative PTX-NDP chemotherapy. This specimen was taken from a patient given preoperative chemotherapy. The receptors derive from a human donor with esophageal squamous cell carcinoma. The donor label of this sample is uncertain.

The chain carries TRBV7-2 and TRBJ2-3, with D possibly being TRBD2 (6 bases). Germline V gene data show CDR1 as SGHTA and CDR2 as FQGNSA. The CDR3 consists of 15 residues. Deletions cut 5 bases from V and 11 bases from J, with 23 bases between. The CDR3 DNA reads as TGTGCCAGCAGCGCGGGGCGGGGCGCCCCAGACATGCAGTATTTT. Translating gives CASSAGRGAPDMQYF. Looking up the rest from reference TRBV7-2 and TRBJ2-3 gives the full variable domain: GAGVSQSPSNKVTEKGKDVELRCDPISGHTALYWYRQSLGQGLEFLIYFQGNSAPDKSGLPSDRFSAERTGGSVSTLTIQRTQQEDSAVYLCASSAGRGAPDMQYFGPGTRLTVL.

Points on this clonotype: This CDR3 is missing its conserved last phenylalanine or tryptophan, likely due to a read error. Here the CDR3 reads CASSQRLSTGYASTDTQYS. Written as DNA, the CDR3 is TGTGCCAGCAGCCAACGACTATCGACAGGGTACGCTAGCACAGATACGCAGTATTCT. This rearrangement joins TRBV7-2 to TRBJ2-3, with 7 bases that match TRBD1. Losses at the gene ends were 5 bases for V and 0 bases for J; bases not matched to a gene: 17. The CDR3 runs to 19 residues. Germline V gene data show CDR1 as SGHTA and CDR2 as FQGNSA.

A remark on this clonotype: Since the CDR3 does not end with the conserved phenylalanine or tryptophan, this likely comes from a read error. The DNA is left out, because the CDR3 cannot be placed on it with certainty; the CDR3 is given as TCRdb lists it. This chain connects TRBV11-3 to TRBJ2-5; the table calls TRBD1, which could not be checked here. A total of 8 residues make up the CDR3, ends included. Germline lookup yields CDR1 SGHNT and CDR2 YENEEA. The CDR3 protein is CASSLGQG.

This clonotype was picked up many times. This sequence joins TRBV5-4 and TRBJ2-3; 9 bases fit TRBD1. The germline V gene encodes CDR1 SGHNT and CDR2 YYREEE (reference sequence). V gave up 5 bases and J gave up 4 bases; unmatched junction bases: 8. The CDR3 is 15 amino acids. CDR3 coding DNA: TGTGCCAGCAGTAGGGGGACAGGGAACGCAGATACGCAGTATTTT. This gives the protein CASSRGTGNADTQYF. The full variable domain, completed using reference TRBV5-4 and TRBJ2-3, is ETGVTQSPTHLIKTRGQQVTLRCSSQSGHNTVSWYQQALGQGPQFIFQYYREEENGRGNFPPRFSGLQFPNYSSELNVNALELDDSALYLCASSRGTGNADTQYFGPGTRLTVL.

This clonotype has a count of ten or more. The V call is TRBV27, the J call TRBJ2-3; possible D gene TRBD2, 6 bases. The CDR3 totals 15 residues. Germline V gene data show CDR1 as MNHEY and CDR2 as SMNVEV (reference sequence). V was cut by 4 bases and J by 2 bases, with 13 bases left in between. CDR3 sequence: CASSSIAVLTDTQYF. In DNA form, the CDR3 reads TGTGCCAGCAGTTCCATAGCGGTTCTCACAGATACGCAGTATTTT.

The genes are TRBV6-1 and TRBJ2-1; D unclear. Germline V CDR1 and CDR2: MNHNS, SASEGT. V lost 6 bases, J lost 0 bases, and 12 bases lay in between. The CDR3 is 15 amino acids. The CDR3 here is CASRETKSSYNEQFF. CDR3 nucleotides: TGTGCCAGCAGGGAGACAAAGAGCTCCTACAATGAGCAGTTCTTC.

Note on this clonotype: This CDR3 fails to terminate in the conserved phenylalanine or tryptophan, so it likely reflects a read error. The limits of the CDR3 on the DNA are not certain, so only TCRdb's listed CDR3 is given. The chain joins TRBV7-3 to TRBJ2-5; the DNA was not used to check the table's D call, TRBD1. Germline CDR1 SGHTA, CDR2 FQGTGA. The CDR3 region is 15 residues in length, termini included. The CDR3 sequence: CASSLLGGSQETRLL.

The rearrangement joins TRBV6-2 or TRBV6-3 to TRBJ2-1; a weak D match, TRBD1 (5 bases). The last part of the DNA fits TRBJ2-7 better; the J call may be wrong. Germline assignment: CDR1 MNHEY and CDR2 SVGEGT. This CDR3 is 13 amino acids long. CDR3 residues: CASARVEVYEQYF. The CDR3 nucleotides read TGTGCCAGCGCCAGGGTAGAAGTTTACGAGCAGTACTTC.

For this clonotype: The final CDR3 position lacks the conserved phenylalanine or tryptophan, pointing to a likely read error. It is unclear where the CDR3 begins or ends on the DNA, so no DNA is shown, and the CDR3 is as TCRdb lists it. The rearrangement uses TRBV7-2 and TRBJ2-5. The CDR3 adds up to 11 amino acids, both ends counted. The germline CDR1 and CDR2 sequences are SGHTA and FQGNSA. The CDR3 loop reads CASSWPTTQHS.

This sequence joins TRBV6-1 and TRBJ2-4, with D perhaps given as TRBD1 or TRBD2 (7 bases each). The germline gives CDR1 MNHNS, CDR2 SASEGT. This CDR3 is built from 15 residues. Trimming removed 9 bases from V and 13 bases from J, with 28 bases in between. The CDR3 DNA reads TGTGCCAGTCAAAAGGGGGCGGGGGCCACCAATACGCAGTACTTC. Translating it yields CASQKGAGATNTQYF.

This clonotype has just a few counts. Possible read error: a much larger clone is one base away. V usage is TRBV28 and J usage is TRBJ2-1, with D possibly TRBD1 on 5 matching bases. The germline V gene encodes CDR1 MDHEN and CDR2 SYDVKM. Between the trimmed V and J ends, which lost 4 bases and 13 bases, there was a span of 14 bases. This CDR3 has 12 residues. The CDR3 sequence: CASSSRAETQFF. CDR3 in DNA: TGTGCCAGCAGTTCCAGGGCGGAGACCCAGTTCTTC.

V gene TRBV11-2 combines with J gene TRBJ2-2; the match to TRBD2 covers 8 bases. The germline gives CDR1 SGHAT, CDR2 FQNNGV. The CDR3 spans 17 residues. The V segment lost 4 bases and the J segment 2 bases; nucleotides outside the gene matches: 9. CDR3 sequence (DNA): TGTGCCAGCAGCTCTCACTCAGCGGGGGCCAACACCGGGGAGCTGTTTTTT. This codes for CASSSHSAGANTGELFF.